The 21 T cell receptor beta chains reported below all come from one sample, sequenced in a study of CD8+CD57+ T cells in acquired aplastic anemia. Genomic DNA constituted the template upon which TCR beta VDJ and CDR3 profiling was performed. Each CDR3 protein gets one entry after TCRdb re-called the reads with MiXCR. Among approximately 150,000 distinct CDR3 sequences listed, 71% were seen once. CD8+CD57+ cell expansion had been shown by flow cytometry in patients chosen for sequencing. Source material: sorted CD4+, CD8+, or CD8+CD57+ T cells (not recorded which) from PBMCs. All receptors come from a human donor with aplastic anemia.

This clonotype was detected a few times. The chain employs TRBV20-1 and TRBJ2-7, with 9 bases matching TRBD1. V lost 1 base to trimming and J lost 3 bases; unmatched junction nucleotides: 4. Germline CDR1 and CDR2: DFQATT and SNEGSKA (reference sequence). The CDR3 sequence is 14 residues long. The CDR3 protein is CSARGRDRVYEQYF. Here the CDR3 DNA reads TGCAGTGCTAGAGGAAGGGACAGGGTCTACGAGCAGTACTTC.

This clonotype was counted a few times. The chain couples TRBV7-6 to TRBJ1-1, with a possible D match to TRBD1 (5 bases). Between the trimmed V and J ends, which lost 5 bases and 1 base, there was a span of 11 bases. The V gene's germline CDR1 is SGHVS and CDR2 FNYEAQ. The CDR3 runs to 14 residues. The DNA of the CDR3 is TGTGCCAGCAGCGCCCGGGACCGGAACACTGAAGCTTTCTTT. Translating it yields CASSARDRNTEAFF.

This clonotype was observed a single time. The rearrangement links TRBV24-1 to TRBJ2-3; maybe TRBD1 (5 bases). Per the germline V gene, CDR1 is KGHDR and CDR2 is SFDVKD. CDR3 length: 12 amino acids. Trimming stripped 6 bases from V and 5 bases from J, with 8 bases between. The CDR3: CATSRQGDTQYF. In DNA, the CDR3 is TGTGCCACCAGTCGGCAGGGAGATACGCAGTATTTT.

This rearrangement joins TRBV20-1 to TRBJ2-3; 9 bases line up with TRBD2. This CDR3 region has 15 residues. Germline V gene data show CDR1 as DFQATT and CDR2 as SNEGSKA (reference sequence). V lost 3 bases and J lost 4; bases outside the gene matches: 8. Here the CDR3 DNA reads TGCAGTGCTAGCCTAGCGGGGATCGGCCCAGATACGCAGTATTTT. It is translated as CSASLAGIGPDTQYF.

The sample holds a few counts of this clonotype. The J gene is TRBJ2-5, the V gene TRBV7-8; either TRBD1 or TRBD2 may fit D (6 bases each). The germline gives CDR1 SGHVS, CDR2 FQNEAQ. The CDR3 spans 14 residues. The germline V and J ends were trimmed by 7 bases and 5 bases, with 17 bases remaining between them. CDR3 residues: CASTLSEGGETQYF. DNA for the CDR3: TGTGCCAGCACCCTATCAGAAGGGGGGGAGACCCAGTACTTC.

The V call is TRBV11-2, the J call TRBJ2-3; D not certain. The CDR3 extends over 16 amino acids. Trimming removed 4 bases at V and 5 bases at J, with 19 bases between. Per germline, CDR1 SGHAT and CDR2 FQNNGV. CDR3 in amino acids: CASSSTLAQVKDTQYF. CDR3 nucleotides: TGTGCCAGCAGCTCCACCTTAGCCCAAGTTAAAGATACGCAGTATTTT.

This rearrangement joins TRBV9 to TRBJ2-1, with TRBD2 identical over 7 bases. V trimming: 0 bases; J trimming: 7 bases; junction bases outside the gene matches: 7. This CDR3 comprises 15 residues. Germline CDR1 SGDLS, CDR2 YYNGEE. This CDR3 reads CASSVEGQGGNEQFF. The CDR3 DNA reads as TGTGCCAGCAGCGTAGAAGGGCAGGGAGGGAATGAGCAGTTCTTC.

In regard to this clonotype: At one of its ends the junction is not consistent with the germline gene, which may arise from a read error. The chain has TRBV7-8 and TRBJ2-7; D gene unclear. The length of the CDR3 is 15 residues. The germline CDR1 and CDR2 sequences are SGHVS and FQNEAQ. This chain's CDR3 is CASSLAGLASFEQYF. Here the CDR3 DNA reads TGTGCCAGCAGCTTAGCCGGCCTTGCCTCCTTCGAGCAGTACTTC.

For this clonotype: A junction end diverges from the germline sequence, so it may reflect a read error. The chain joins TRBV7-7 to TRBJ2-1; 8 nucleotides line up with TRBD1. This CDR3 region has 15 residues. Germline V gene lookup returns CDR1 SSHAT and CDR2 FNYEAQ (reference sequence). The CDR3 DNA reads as TGTGCTAGCAGCTCCGGGACAGGTGCCTACAATGAGCAGTTCTTC. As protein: CASSSGTGAYNEQFF.

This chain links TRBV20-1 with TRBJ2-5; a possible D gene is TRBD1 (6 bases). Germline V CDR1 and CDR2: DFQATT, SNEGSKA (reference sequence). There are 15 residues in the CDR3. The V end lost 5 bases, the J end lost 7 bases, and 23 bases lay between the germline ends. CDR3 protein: CSAQDGQTFLGTQYF. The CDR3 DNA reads TGCAGTGCTCAAGACGGACAGACCTTTTTGGGGACCCAGTACTTC.

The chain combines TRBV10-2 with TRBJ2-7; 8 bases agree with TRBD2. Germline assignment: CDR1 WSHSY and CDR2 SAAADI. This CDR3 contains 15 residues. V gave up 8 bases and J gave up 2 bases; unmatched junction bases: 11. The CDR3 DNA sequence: TGCGCCAGCCTTCCAACGGAGCGGGGGACCTACGAGCAGTACTTC. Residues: CASLPTERGTYEQYF.

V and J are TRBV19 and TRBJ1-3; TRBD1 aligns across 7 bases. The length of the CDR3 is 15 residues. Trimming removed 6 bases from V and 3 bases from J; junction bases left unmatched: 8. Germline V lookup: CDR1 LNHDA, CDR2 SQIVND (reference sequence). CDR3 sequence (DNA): TGTGCCAGTAGCAGAGGCTGGGACAGTGGAAACACCATATATTTT. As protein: CASSRGWDSGNTIYF. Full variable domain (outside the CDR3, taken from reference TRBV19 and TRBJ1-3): DGGITQSPKYLFRKEGQNVTLSCEQNLNHDAMYWYRQDPGQGLRLIYYSQIVNDFQKGDIAEGYSVSREKKESFPLTVTSAQKNPTAFYLCASSRGWDSGNTIYFGEGSWLTVV.

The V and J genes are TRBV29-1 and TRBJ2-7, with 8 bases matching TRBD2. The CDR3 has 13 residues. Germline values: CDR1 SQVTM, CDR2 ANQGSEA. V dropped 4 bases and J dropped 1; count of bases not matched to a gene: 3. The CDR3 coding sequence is TGCAGCGTTGCGGGGGGGCGGTCCTACGAGCAGTACTTC. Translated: CSVAGGRSYEQYF.

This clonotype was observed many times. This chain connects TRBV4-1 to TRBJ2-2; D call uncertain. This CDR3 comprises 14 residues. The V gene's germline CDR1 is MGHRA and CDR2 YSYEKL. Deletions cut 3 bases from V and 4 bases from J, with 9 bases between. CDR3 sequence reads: CASSHITGTGELFF. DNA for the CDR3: TGCGCCAGCAGCCATATAACGGGCACCGGGGAGCTGTTTTTT.

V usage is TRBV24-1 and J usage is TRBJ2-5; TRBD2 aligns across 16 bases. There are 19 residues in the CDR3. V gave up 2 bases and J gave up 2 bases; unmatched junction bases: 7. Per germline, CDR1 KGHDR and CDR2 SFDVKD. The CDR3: CATSDSWGLAGGEQETQYF. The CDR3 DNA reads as TGTGCCACCAGTGATTCATGGGGACTAGCGGGGGGGGAACAAGAGACCCAGTACTTC.

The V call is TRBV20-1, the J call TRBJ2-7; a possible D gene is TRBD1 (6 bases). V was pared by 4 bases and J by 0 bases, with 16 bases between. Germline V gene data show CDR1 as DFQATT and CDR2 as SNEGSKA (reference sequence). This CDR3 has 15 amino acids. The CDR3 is CSATYPTGSSYEQYF. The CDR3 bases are TGCAGTGCTACGTACCCGACAGGCAGCTCCTACGAGCAGTACTTC.

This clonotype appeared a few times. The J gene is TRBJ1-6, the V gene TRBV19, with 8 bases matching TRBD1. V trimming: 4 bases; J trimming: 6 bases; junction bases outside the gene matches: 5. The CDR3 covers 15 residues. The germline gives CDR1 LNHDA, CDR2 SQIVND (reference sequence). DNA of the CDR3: TGTGCCAGTAGTACAGGACAGGGCCCTAATTCACCCCTCCACTTT. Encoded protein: CASSTGQGPNSPLHF.

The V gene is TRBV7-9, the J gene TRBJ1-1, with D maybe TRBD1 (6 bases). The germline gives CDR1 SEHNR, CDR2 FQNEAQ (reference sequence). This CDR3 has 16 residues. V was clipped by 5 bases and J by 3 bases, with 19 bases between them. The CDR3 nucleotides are TGTGCCAGCAGCCCCTCTCCGACAGGCCACTACACTGAAGCTTTCTTT. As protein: CASSPSPTGHYTEAFF.

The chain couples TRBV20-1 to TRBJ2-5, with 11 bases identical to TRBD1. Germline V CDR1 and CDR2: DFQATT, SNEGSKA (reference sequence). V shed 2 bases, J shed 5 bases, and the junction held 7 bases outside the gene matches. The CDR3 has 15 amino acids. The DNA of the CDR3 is TGCAGTGCTAGATTGGGACAGGGGGAAAGTGAGACCCAGTACTTC. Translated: CSARLGQGESETQYF.

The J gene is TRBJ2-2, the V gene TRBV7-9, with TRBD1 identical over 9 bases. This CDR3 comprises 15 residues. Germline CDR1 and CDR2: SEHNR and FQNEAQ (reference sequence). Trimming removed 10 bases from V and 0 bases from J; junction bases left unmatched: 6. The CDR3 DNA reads TGTGCCATCCGGGGACAGGGCCCGAACACCGGGGAGCTGTTTTTT. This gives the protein CAIRGQGPNTGELFF.

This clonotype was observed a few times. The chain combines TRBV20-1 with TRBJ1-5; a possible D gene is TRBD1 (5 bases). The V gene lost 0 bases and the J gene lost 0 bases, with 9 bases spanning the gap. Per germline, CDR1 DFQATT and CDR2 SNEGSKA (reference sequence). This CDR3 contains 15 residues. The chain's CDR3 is CSARETGPSNQPQHF. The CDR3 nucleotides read TGCAGTGCTAGAGAAACAGGACCTAGCAATCAGCCCCAGCATTTT.